A selection of T cell receptor beta chains follows, all from one sample in a study of T cell repertoires in cytomegalovirus infection. Each CDR3 protein gets one entry after TCRdb re-called the reads with MiXCR. The sample includes fewer than 200,000 distinct CDR3 sequences, over 13% of them seen just once. Source material: PBMCs. The receptor set was obtained from a human donor in good health (CMV status not recorded). Some clones in this sample may be carry-over from other donors' samples. The CDR3 runs from the conserved cysteine through the conserved F or W. D genes are given only for firm matches. The size entry is marked missing in some rows and otherwise reads once, few, many or a size class.

j_gene | v_gene | abundance | d_gene | CDR3nt | CDR3aa
TRBJ2-3 | TRBV29-1 | NA | TRBD1 | TGCAGCGTCCCCGTTAGGGGGCCAGATACGCAGTATTTT | CSVPVRGPDTQYF
TRBJ2-7 | TRBV20-1 | few | NA | TGCAGTGCTACCCGTCGGGACGAGCAGTACTTC | CSATRRDEQYF
TRBJ2-7 | TRBV6-2/TRBV6-3 | NA | TRBD2 | TGTGCCAGCAGTTACTCGAGTACCCCCCAGCGGGACCTCTACGAGCAGTACTTC | CASSYSSTPQRDLYEQYF
TRBJ2-7 | TRBV7-9 | NA | TRBD2 | TGTGCCAGCAGCTCCGGCGGCGGGGGCTCCTACGAGCAGTACTTC | CASSSGGGGSYEQYF
TRBJ2-7 | TRBV29-1 | NA | NA | TGCAGCGTTGCTAAGAGCTACGAGCAGTACTTC | CSVAKSYEQYF
TRBJ2-6 | TRBV7-9 | many | TRBD1 | TGTGCCAGCAGCTTTGGACAGGGGATATCTGGGGCCAACGTCCTGACTTTC | CASSFGQGISGANVLTF
TRBJ2-1 | TRBV10-3 | NA | NA | TGTGCCATCAGTGAGCAGCGCAATGAGCAGTTCTTC | CAISEQRNEQFF
TRBJ1-4 | TRBV2 | few | NA | TGTGCCATCCGACAGTCAACTAATGAAAAACTGTTTTTT | CAIRQSTNEKLFF
TRBJ1-3 | TRBV7-2 | NA | NA | TGTGCCAGCAGCCCGGGGGGTGTGGCAGTTGGAAACACCATATATTTT | CASSPGGVAVGNTIYF
TRBJ1-2 | TRBV29-1 | many | NA | TGCAGCGTTCCCACAGGGTCGGGTAACTATGGCTACACCTTC | CSVPTGSGNYGYTF
TRBJ1-5 | TRBV20-1 | many | NA | TGCAGTGCTAGAGATGAGGGGGGGCGAGGCAATCAGCCCCAGCATTTT | CSARDEGGRGNQPQHF
TRBJ2-7 | TRBV7-8 | many | NA | TGTGCCAGCAGCTCGAATGGGCTCCCGGTGGACGAGCAGTACTTC | CASSSNGLPVDEQYF
TRBJ2-2 | TRBV7-2 | many | NA | TGTGCCAGCAGCTCCAGTAGTCGGAACACCGGGGAGCTGTTTTTT | CASSSSSRNTGELFF
TRBJ1-4 | TRBV15 | few | TRBD1 | TGTGCCACCAGCAGAGCCGGACAGGGATCGGACGAAAAACTGTTTTTT | CATSRAGQGSDEKLFF
TRBJ1-1 | TRBV7-9 | NA | TRBD1 | TGTGCCAGCAGCTTTGCGGGACAGACTGAAGCTTTCTTT | CASSFAGQTEAFF
TRBJ1-2 | TRBV27 | few | NA | TGTGCCAGCAGCCCCGGCACCTATGGCTACACCTTC | CASSPGTYGYTF
TRBJ2-4 | TRBV27 | few | NA | TGTGCCAGCAGCTCCCCTGGGCGGTCACCACGGGGGAACATTCAGTACTTC | CASSSPGRSPRGNIQYF
TRBJ1-5 | TRBV2 | few | NA | TGTGCCAGCAGTCCGACGGAGTATAGCAATCAGCCCCAGCATTTT | CASSPTEYSNQPQHF
TRBJ2-7 | TRBV7-2 | many | NA | TGTGCCAGCAGTCCCGTCGAGGGGACATCGGGGGAGCAGTACTTC | CASSPVEGTSGEQYF
TRBJ2-7 | TRBV29-1 | few | NA | TGCAGCGTACGGACTGCTTACTACGAGCAGTACTTC | CSVRTAYYEQYF
TRBJ2-7 | TRBV2 | NA | NA | TGTGCCAGCAGTGTGTCTAACCACGAGCAGTACTTC | CASSVSNHEQYF
TRBJ2-1 | TRBV7-2 | many | TRBD2 | TGTGCCAGCAGCTTAGCGTGGGCTAGCGGGAGCCATGAGCAGTTCTTC | CASSLAWASGSHEQFF